This paragraph reports one T cell receptor (beta chain). Its antigen is as yet unknown. J lost 6 bases, V lost 3 bases, and 9 bases had no gene match. CDR1 and CDR2 (germline): SGHAT, FQNNGV. This CDR3 has 15 residues. These data come from a study of cytomegalovirus exposure and HLA in healthy donors. Points from the study as a whole: V- and J-gene trimming in TCR beta was tied to a missense DCLRE1C variant by an analysis performed later. An analysis done earlier found most TCR beta V segments productive about 87% or about 30% of the time. Cytomegalovirus-associated status was assigned to approximately 160 TCR beta chains. Reportedly, TCR beta sequences accurately predicted HLA-A and HLA-B alleles in most subjects.

Primers: 60 Vbeta forward and 13 Jbeta reverse. Repertoires were generated with immunoSEQ multiplex PCR, while TCRdb's copy carries only in-frame clones and drops some. The sample yields approximately 120,000 clones, nearly 70% seen once. Sequenced input: PBMCs. The origin of this receptor is a woman aged 65 to 85 in good health and CMV-seropositive. The chain recombines TRBV11-2 with TRBJ1-1, with TRBD1 identical over 8 bases. The CDR3 loop is CASSLGQARIAEAFF. CDR3 bases: TGTGCCAGCAGCTTGGGACAGGCTCGAATTGCTGAAGCTTTCTTT.